These 13 T cell receptor beta chains came from one sample sequenced in a study of T cells in Graves' hyperthyroidism and ophthalmopathy. Researchers took RNA transcripts and amplified the TCR beta CDR3 regions from them. A set of HTBI primers served as the primers for a first-round RT-PCR of the TCR CDR3. MiXCR, applied by TCRdb to the multiplex PCR reads, yields one record per CDR3 protein. The repertoire has fewer than 450,000 distinct CDR3 sequences, about a sixth of them found once; the top ten carry 30% to 35%. Sequencing input: blood. Receptors were obtained from a woman between 25 and 40 years old with Graves' hyperthyroidism that later progressed to Graves' ophthalmopathy.

The chain employs TRBV19 and TRBJ1-2; 7 bases agree with TRBD1. This CDR3 has 14 amino acids. V was clipped by 9 bases and J by 6 bases; unmatched bases: 13. Germline V gene data show CDR1 as LNHDA and CDR2 as SQIVND (reference sequence). The chain's CDR3 is CASSLDRLSDGYTF. CDR3 sequence (DNA): TGTGCCAGCTCCCTGGACAGGCTGAGCGATGGCTACACCTTC.

This clonotype was recorded many times. The gene calls are TRBV28 and TRBJ1-6; no reliable D call. The CDR3 has 15 amino acids. Trimming took off 6 bases at V and 5 bases at J, with 14 bases between the two ends. In germline, CDR1 is MDHEN, CDR2 SYDVKM. The CDR3 region is CASSREDINNSPLHF. In DNA, the CDR3 is TGTGCCAGCAGCCGGGAAGACATCAATAATTCACCCCTCCACTTT.

This clonotype occurred many times. This chain connects TRBV2 to TRBJ2-7; D ambiguous. V was pared by 3 bases and J by 3 bases, with 12 bases between. The CDR3 contains 14 residues. Germline assignment: CDR1 SNHLY and CDR2 FYNNEI. The CDR3 protein is CASSDSNSRYEQYF. The CDR3 nucleotides are TGTGCCAGCAGTGATAGTAACAGTCGCTACGAGCAGTACTTC.

This clonotype occurred a few times. This sequence joins TRBV12-3 or TRBV12-4 and TRBJ1-1; D perhaps matches TRBD1 (6 bases). Trimming pared 5 bases from V and 1 base from J, leaving 17 bases between. This CDR3 contains 16 residues. The CDR3 DNA follows: TGTGCCAGCAGTCAATCCTCCGGGACAAAGAACACTGAAGCTTTCTTT. Its translation is CASSQSSGTKNTEAFF.

The rearrangement uses TRBV20-1 and TRBJ2-7; no reliable D call. Germline CDR1 DFQATT, CDR2 SNEGSKA (reference sequence). The CDR3 is made up of 13 amino acids. V lost 3 bases and J 2 bases, leaving 11 bases between the germline ends. The CDR3 is CSASGLLPYEQYF. Here the CDR3 DNA reads TGCAGTGCTAGCGGTCTTCTACCCTACGAGCAGTACTTC.

This clonotype was seen a few times. The CDR3 reads CASSSARQAYEQYF. CDR3 nucleotide sequence: TGTGCCAGTAGTTCAGCTCGACAGGCCTACGAGCAGTACTTC. The chain is built from TRBV19 and TRBJ2-7, with D perhaps TRBD1 (6 bases). The CDR3 runs 14 residues. From germline, CDR1 is LNHDA and CDR2 SQIVND (reference sequence). The germline V and J ends were trimmed by 5 bases and 2 bases, with 13 bases remaining between them. Full variable domain (missing parts from reference TRBV19 and TRBJ2-7): DGGITQSPKYLFRKEGQNVTLSCEQNLNHDAMYWYRQDPGQGLRLIYYSQIVNDFQKGDIAEGYSVSREKKESFPLTVTSAQKNPTAFYLCASSSARQAYEQYFGPGTRLTVT.

A single count supports this clonotype. CDR3 in amino acids: CASSGTGAGEQYF. The CDR3 region has the DNA TGTGCCAGCAGTGGGACAGGGGCTGGCGAGCAGTACTTC. This chain links TRBV2 with TRBJ2-7; 9 bases are shared with TRBD1. This CDR3 has 13 residues. Trimming at V came to 4 bases and at J to 6 bases, leaving 4 bases not matched to a gene. The germline gives CDR1 SNHLY, CDR2 FYNNEI.

The table lists this clonotype with many counts. The chain couples TRBV7-9 to TRBJ2-7; the D gene is possibly TRBD2 (6 bases). V lost 6 bases to trimming and J lost 7 bases, with 16 bases between them. Germline values: CDR1 SEHNR, CDR2 FQNEAQ (reference sequence). The length of the CDR3 is 13 residues. Here the CDR3 reads CASRRDASGEQYF. The CDR3 coding sequence is TGTGCCAGCAGGCGGGACGCCAGTGGGGAGCAGTACTTC.

This clonotype was seen only a few times. The CDR3 DNA is TGTGCCACCAGCACGACAGCGAACACTGAAGCTTTCTTT. It codes for CATSTTANTEAFF. The gene calls are TRBV15 and TRBJ1-1, with D perhaps TRBD1 (5 bases). V was clipped by 4 bases and J by 1 base, with 7 bases between them. CDR3 length: 13 amino acids. Germline CDR1 and CDR2: LNHNV and YYDKDF (reference sequence).

The chain employs TRBV11-3 and TRBJ2-5; 14 bases are shared with TRBD2. Per the germline V gene, CDR1 is SGHNT and CDR2 is YENEEA. The CDR3 consists of 17 residues. The V segment lost 4 bases and the J segment 2 bases; nucleotides outside the gene matches: 6. This chain's CDR3 is CASSSGLAGGRQETQYF. The CDR3 DNA reads as TGTGCCAGCAGCTCCGGACTAGCGGGGGGACGACAAGAGACCCAGTACTTC.

This clonotype came up many times. The gene calls are TRBV20-1 and TRBJ2-7; no definite D call. The CDR3 consists of 15 residues. The germline V gene encodes CDR1 DFQATT and CDR2 SNEGSKA (reference sequence). V lost 0 bases and J lost 4, with 16 bases in between. The CDR3 DNA sequence: TGCAGTGCTAGAGATTTGGCTCGAGCGCGATACGAGCAGTACTTC. Residues: CSARDLARARYEQYF.

This clonotype occurred many times. This chain connects TRBV12-3 or TRBV12-4 to TRBJ1-1, with TRBD1 matching over 8 bases. J was trimmed by 1 base and V by 8 bases; bases with no gene match: 9. The CDR3 extends over 15 amino acids. CDR3 sequence reads: CASGTGQGANTEAFF. The CDR3 DNA reads as TGTGCCAGCGGAACAGGACAGGGAGCGAACACTGAAGCTTTCTTT.

This clonotype has ten or more counts. V is TRBV27 and J is TRBJ2-7, with TRBD2 identical over 12 bases. J gave up 0 bases and V 6 bases, and 3 bases lay outside the gene matches. Germline CDR1 is MNHEY and CDR2 is SMNVEV (reference sequence). The CDR3 contains 15 residues. The CDR3 DNA reads as TGTGCCAGCAGACTAGCGGGGGGTTACTCCTACGAGCAGTACTTC. It specifies CASRLAGGYSYEQYF.